This entry lists 32 T cell receptor beta chains sequenced from one sample in a study of T cells in Graves' hyperthyroidism and ophthalmopathy. Authors of the study amplified TCR beta CDR3 regions from RNA transcripts. A set of HTBI primers served as the primers for a first-round RT-PCR of the TCR CDR3. TCRdb re-analysed the multiplex PCR reads in MiXCR, keeping a single row per CDR3 protein. The sample carries roughly 510,000 distinct CDR3 sequences, 40% to 55% recorded once. Material for sequencing was peripheral blood or thyroid tissue (not recorded which). The source of these receptors is an adult woman with Graves' disease, either hyperthyroidism or ophthalmopathy (not recorded which).

This chain joins TRBV7-9 and TRBJ2-7; D gene ambiguous. There are 14 residues in the CDR3. The germline V and J ends were trimmed by 7 bases and 1 base, with 14 bases remaining between them. CDR1 is SEHNR and CDR2 is FQNEAQ in the germline V gene (reference sequence). CDR3: CASNPGPGSYEQYF. CDR3 bases: TGTGCCAGCAATCCTGGCCCGGGTTCCTACGAGCAGTACTTC.

This clonotype was counted many times. This chain joins TRBV20-1 and TRBJ2-5, with 8 bases lining up with TRBD2. Trimming cost V 0 bases and J 0 bases; bases outside gene matches: 6. CDR1 and CDR2 (germline): DFQATT, SNEGSKA (reference sequence). The CDR3 consists of 16 residues. CDR3 nucleotides: TGCAGTGCTAGAGATTTGGTAGCGGGGTACCAAGAGACCCAGTACTTC. Translating it yields CSARDLVAGYQETQYF.

This clonotype was seen repeatedly, ten times or more. The CDR3 DNA reads as TGTGCCAGCTCCCCAAACCAGGGGACGAGCACTGAAGCTTTCTTT. Encoded protein: CASSPNQGTSTEAFF. The chain uses TRBV18 and TRBJ1-1; the D gene is possibly TRBD1 (6 bases). The CDR3 spans 15 residues. Trimming took 6 bases from V and 4 from J, leaving 18 bases between them. Per the germline V gene, CDR1 is KGHSH and CDR2 is LQKENI.

This clonotype was found many times. The V gene is TRBV2, the J gene TRBJ1-2; 8 positions agree with TRBD1. Germline V gives CDR1 SNHLY, CDR2 FYNNEI. The ends lost 4 bases at V and 1 base at J; junction bases unmatched: 5. CDR3 length equals 15 residues. For the CDR3, the DNA is TGTGCCAGCAGTGTACAGGGGGATGGTAACTATGGCTACACCTTC. This translates into CASSVQGDGNYGYTF.

The V and J genes are TRBV11-2 and TRBJ2-2; the D gene is possibly TRBD1 (6 bases). CDR1 SGHAT and CDR2 FQNNGV come from the germline V gene. Trimming left V 5 bases short and J 10 bases short, with 11 bases between. The CDR3 covers 12 residues. The CDR3 bases are TGTGCCAGCAGCACAGGGACGGAGGAGCTGTTTTTT. Amino acids: CASSTGTEELFF.

This clonotype was recorded at least ten times. The chain uses TRBV5-5 and TRBJ1-1, with TRBD1 matching over 7 bases. Per germline, CDR1 SGHKS and CDR2 YYEKEE (reference sequence). CDR3 size: 15 residues. After removal of 4 bases from V and 5 bases from J, the junction contained 11 bases not matched to a gene. The CDR3, as DNA: TGTGCCAGCAGCCCATGGGACAGAAGAGAGACTGAAGCTTTCTTT. It encodes CASSPWDRRETEAFF.

The chain recombines TRBV12-3 or TRBV12-4 with TRBJ2-2; D remains ambiguous. Trimming pared 6 bases from V and 0 bases from J, leaving 11 bases between. CDR3 length: 15 residues. This CDR3 reads CASSLPRPNTGELFF. The CDR3 DNA is TGTGCCAGCAGCTTACCCCGACCGAACACCGGGGAGCTGTTTTTT.

The chain uses TRBV20-1 and TRBJ1-5; the D gene is possibly TRBD1 (5 bases). The CDR3 is 15 amino acids. Per germline, CDR1 DFQATT and CDR2 SNEGSKA (reference sequence). V was trimmed by 6 bases and J by 1 base, leaving 16 bases between them. In DNA, the CDR3 is TGCAGTGCCAGCAGCGGTAGACAGAGCAATCAGCCCCAGCATTTT. It translates to CSASSGRQSNQPQHF.

In this sample, this clonotype turned up many times. The chain is built from TRBV29-1 and TRBJ2-7, with 7 bases aligning to TRBD1. Germline CDR1 is SQVTM and CDR2 is ANQGSEA. The CDR3 is made up of 11 amino acids. The trim removed 5 bases at V and 5 bases at J, leaving 3 bases unmatched. The CDR3 loop reads CSVKGGHEQYF. In DNA, the CDR3 is TGCAGCGTTAAAGGGGGCCACGAGCAGTACTTC.

On this clonotype: Its ends do not fully match the called genes, so a read error is possible. The V and J genes are TRBV20-1 and TRBJ2-7; TRBD1 is a possible D gene (6 bases). From germline, CDR1 is DFQATT and CDR2 SNEGSKA (reference sequence). The CDR3 runs to 16 residues. As DNA, the CDR3 is TGCAGCGCTAGAGCCGGCTTGACCAGGGGATCCTACGCGCAGTACTTC. The encoded protein is CSARAGLTRGSYAQYF.

The chain links TRBV20-1 to TRBJ2-7, with 7 bases matching TRBD2. The germline CDR1 and CDR2 sequences are DFQATT and SNEGSKA (reference sequence). The CDR3 spans 15 residues. V was pared by 1 base and J by 1 base, with 7 bases of the junction left unmatched. The CDR3 DNA is TGCAGTGCTAGAGGCACGGGGGGAAGGTCCTACGAGCAGTACTTC. This encodes CSARGTGGRSYEQYF.

This clonotype was seen at least ten times. The genes are TRBV5-1 and TRBJ2-5; D is possibly TRBD2 (5 bases). Trimming pared 0 bases from V and 13 bases from J, leaving 22 bases between. Germline CDR1 SGHRS, CDR2 YFSETQ. This CDR3 is built from 15 residues. The CDR3 spells CASSLASGRGRDLYF. CDR3 bases: TGCGCCAGCAGCTTGGCGTCGGGCCGCGGCCGGGATTTGTACTTC.

The chain uses TRBV7-8 and TRBJ2-2; D is possibly TRBD2 (7 bases). Germline CDR1 reads SGHVS; CDR2 reads FQNEAQ. This CDR3 comprises 14 residues. Trimming removed 4 bases at V and 8 bases at J, with 14 bases between. The CDR3 DNA reads as TGTGCCAGCAGCTCCCTGGGGGGGCGTGGGGAGCTGTTTTTT. Encoded protein: CASSSLGGRGELFF.

CDR3 region: CASRATGQGANSPLHF. The CDR3, as DNA: TGTGCCAGCCGCGCCACCGGGCAGGGGGCGAATTCACCCCTCCACTTT. The chain uses TRBV12-3 or TRBV12-4 and TRBJ1-6; 8 bases align to TRBD1. The CDR3 has 16 residues. V trimming: 8 bases; J trimming: 7 bases; junction bases outside the gene matches: 13.

This chain connects TRBV12-3 or TRBV12-4 to TRBJ2-2; 7 nucleotides match TRBD2. J lost 7 bases, V lost 3 bases, and 5 bases had no gene match. The CDR3 length is 14 residues. CDR3 nucleotide sequence: TGTGCCAGCAGTTTTGCGGGAGCTGTCGGGGAGCTGTTTTTT. Translation gives CASSFAGAVGELFF.

This clonotype was found many times. This sequence joins TRBV5-6 and TRBJ1-2; D possibly corresponds to TRBD1 (6 bases). Trimming cost V 3 bases and J 4 bases, with 13 bases left between them. Germline CDR1 reads SGHDT; CDR2 reads YYEEEE. The CDR3 spans 14 residues. The CDR3 coding sequence is TGTGCCAGCAGCTCCCGGACAGCCTCCTATGGCTACACCTTC. Translated, it gives CASSSRTASYGYTF.

The chain joins TRBV2 to TRBJ1-2; D gene ambiguous. Germline V CDR1 and CDR2: SNHLY, FYNNEI. This CDR3 has 12 amino acids. V was cut by 7 bases and J by 4 bases, with 10 bases left in between. The CDR3 reads CASTVSIYGYTF. CDR3 in DNA: TGTGCCAGCACCGTCTCCATCTATGGCTACACCTTC.

This clonotype has just one count. This sequence joins TRBV28 and TRBJ1-5, with D unclear. The V end lost 1 base, the J end lost 3 bases, and 10 bases lay between the germline ends. This CDR3 is 15 amino acids long. Germline V gives CDR1 MDHEN, CDR2 SYDVKM. The CDR3 DNA sequence: TGTGCCAGCAGTTTATTGTCCCTGAACAATCAGCCCCAGCATTTT. Protein product: CASSLLSLNNQPQHF.

The CDR3 region is CASSKVGSYTEAFF. CDR3 nucleotides: TGTGCCAGCAGCAAGGTCGGCAGTTACACTGAAGCTTTCTTT. The chain is built from TRBV4-2 and TRBJ1-1; no clear D gene. Per the germline V gene, CDR1 is LGHNA and CDR2 is YNFKEQ. Trimming pared 5 bases from V and 3 bases from J, leaving 13 bases between. The CDR3 extends over 14 amino acids.

The chain uses TRBV7-3 and TRBJ1-1; D not resolved. From germline, CDR1 is SGHTA and CDR2 FQGTGA. This CDR3 is 17 amino acids long. Between the trimmed V and J ends, which lost 2 bases and 7 bases, there was a span of 23 bases. CDR3 residues: CASSLVALAGGVVEAFF. The CDR3 coding sequence is TGTGCCAGCAGCTTAGTCGCACTAGCGGGCGGTGTGGTTGAAGCTTTCTTT.

The V call is TRBV7-8, the J call TRBJ2-7; a possible D gene is TRBD1 (5 bases). The V end lost 5 bases, the J end lost 3 bases, and 8 bases lay between the germline ends. CDR1 is SGHVS and CDR2 is FQNEAQ in the germline V gene. The CDR3 consists of 12 residues. The CDR3 bases are TGTGCCAGCAGCCAGGGTCACTACGAGCAGTACTTC. It yields the protein CASSQGHYEQYF.

This clonotype was observed at least ten times. This chain connects TRBV4-3 to TRBJ1-2; D remains unclear. Germline V gene lookup returns CDR1 LGHNA and CDR2 YSLEER. Trimming took 4 bases from V and 4 from J, leaving 13 bases between them. The CDR3 is 14 amino acids. CDR3 bases: TGCGCCAGCAGCCCGAACGAGGGAGTCTATGGCTACACCTTC. Translating gives CASSPNEGVYGYTF.

CDR3 loop: CASSYDSTGGGKLFF. CDR3 in DNA: TGTGCCAGCAGTTATGACTCCACCGGGGGTGGAAAACTGTTTTTT. V gene TRBV2 combines with J gene TRBJ1-4; perhaps TRBD1 as D (5 bases). Germline lookup yields CDR1 SNHLY and CDR2 FYNNEI. V was shortened by 5 bases and J by 10 bases, with 20 bases between the two germline ends. The CDR3 is 15 residues long. Supplemented by reference TRBV2 and TRBJ1-4, the full variable domain reads EPEVTQTPSHQVTQMGQEVILRCVPISNHLYFYWYRQILGQKVEFLVSFYNNEISEKSEIFDDQFSVERPDGSNFTLKIRSTKLEDSAMYFCASSYDSTGGGKLFFGSGTQLSVL.

The V and J genes are TRBV14 and TRBJ1-2, with a weak D call TRBD1 (6 bases). V lost 3 bases to trimming and J lost 10 bases, with 15 bases between them. The CDR3 extends over 13 amino acids. Germline loops: CDR1 SGHDN, CDR2 FVKESK. For the CDR3, the DNA is TGTGCCAGCAGCCACCGACTTAGGACAGTCTACACCTTC. Its protein is CASSHRLRTVYTF. Full variable domain (rest looked up from reference TRBV14 and TRBJ1-2): EAGVTQFPSHSVIEKGQTVTLRCDPISGHDNLYWYRRVMGKEIKFLLHFVKESKQDESGMPNNRFLAERTGGTYSTLKVQPAELEDSGVYFCASSHRLRTVYTFGSGTRLTVV.

The chain has TRBV5-5 and TRBJ2-5; 7 nucleotides match TRBD2. Germline V gene sequence: CDR1 SGHKS, CDR2 YYEKEE (reference sequence). Unmatched junction bases numbered 8, after V lost 2 bases and J lost 7 bases. CDR3 length equals 14 residues. CDR3 sequence (DNA): TGTGCCAGCAGCTTCCCGCAGCGGGGAGGGACCCAGTACTTC. Its translation is CASSFPQRGGTQYF.

In its sample, this clonotype was seen many times. The chain employs TRBV5-6 and TRBJ1-1, with D perhaps matching TRBD1 (6 bases). The CDR3 consists of 14 residues. The germline CDR1 and CDR2 sequences are SGHDT and YYEEEE. V lost 0 bases and J lost 12, with 18 bases in between. CDR3 coding DNA: TGTGCCAGCAGCTTGGACAGGGCGCCTACCACGTCTTTCTTT. Encoded protein: CASSLDRAPTTSFF.

The sample holds a few counts of this clonotype. The rearrangement joins TRBV29-1 to TRBJ1-1, with a weak D call TRBD1 (5 bases). This CDR3 spans 13 amino acids. Trimming left V 4 bases short and J 3 bases short, with 12 bases between. Germline V gives CDR1 SQVTM, CDR2 ANQGSEA. The CDR3 sequence: CSVGWGRDTEAFF. The CDR3 nucleotides are TGCAGCGTTGGCTGGGGGAGGGACACTGAAGCTTTCTTT.

This clonotype was counted between two and nine times. The genes are TRBV7-7 and TRBJ2-5; D possibly corresponds to TRBD2 (6 bases). Looked up from germline, CDR1 is SSHAT and CDR2 is FNYEAQ (reference sequence). This CDR3 contains 13 residues. Trimming removed 5 bases at V and 9 bases at J, with 16 bases between. CDR3 sequence (DNA): TGTGCCAGCAGCCCCGGGGAGCGGGTGGCCCAGTACTTC. Encoded protein: CASSPGERVAQYF.

The V gene is TRBV24-1, the J gene TRBJ1-1; a weak D match, TRBD1 (5 bases). Germline V gene data show CDR1 as KGHDR and CDR2 as SFDVKD. There are 15 residues in the CDR3. Trimming took 4 bases from V and 3 from J, leaving 14 bases between them. Here the CDR3 reads CATSEMDGADTEAFF. CDR3 nucleotides: TGTGCCACCAGTGAAATGGACGGGGCGGACACTGAAGCTTTCTTT.

V gene TRBV12-3 or TRBV12-4 combines with J gene TRBJ1-5, with TRBD1 matching 7 bases. The CDR3 runs to 15 residues. V gave up 4 bases and J gave up 8 bases; unmatched junction bases: 11. CDR3 sequence reads: CASSSGGAGGEPQHF. In DNA, the CDR3 is TGTGCCAGCAGTTCAGGGGGGGCAGGAGGGGAGCCCCAGCATTTT.

This clonotype was detected many times. V is TRBV4-3 and J is TRBJ1-4, with unresolved D. Per germline, CDR1 LGHNA and CDR2 YSLEER. Trimming took off 3 bases at V and 6 bases at J, with 11 bases between the two ends. CDR3 length: 14 amino acids. CDR3 protein: CASSHRVPYEKLFF. CDR3 in DNA: TGCGCCAGCAGCCATCGGGTCCCCTATGAAAAACTGTTTTTT.

The rearrangement joins TRBV7-9 to TRBJ2-5; 8 bases map to TRBD2. After removal of 2 bases from V and 4 bases from J, the junction contained 6 bases not matched to a gene. Germline CDR1 and CDR2: SEHNR and FQNEAQ (reference sequence). The CDR3 contains 15 residues. In DNA form, the CDR3 reads TGTGCCAGCAGCTTAAGTTCGGGGGGGCGAGAGACCCAGTACTTC. Translating it yields CASSLSSGGRETQYF.